A single sample is the source of the 15 T cell receptor beta chains below, sequenced in a study of early T cells in non-severe SARS-CoV-2 infection. TCRdb analysed the 5' RACE reads with MiXCR anew, one entry per CDR3 protein. Of approximately 66,000 distinct CDR3 sequences in the sample, around 12% were seen once. Specimen: whole blood, collected at baseline. These receptors all come from an adult who was a healthcare worker with PCR-confirmed SARS-CoV-2 infection or an uninfected control (not recorded which). The donor label of this sample is uncertain.

This clonotype came up many times. The genes are TRBV12-3 or TRBV12-4 and TRBJ1-2, with D perhaps matching TRBD1 (5 bases). V lost 8 bases, J lost 3 bases, and 13 bases lay in between. The CDR3 spans 13 residues. The CDR3 protein is CASAVRADYGYTF. For the CDR3, the DNA is TGTGCCAGCGCCGTCAGGGCGGACTATGGCTACACCTTC.

This clonotype has ten or more counts. The chain couples TRBV7-2 to TRBJ2-6; no definite D call. CDR3 size: 14 residues. V dropped 7 bases and J dropped 0 bases, with 7 bases sitting between them. Germline-derived CDR1 and CDR2 are SGHTA and FQGNSA. This chain's CDR3 is CASNVVSGANVLTF. The CDR3 DNA sequence: TGTGCCAGCAACGTAGTCTCTGGGGCCAACGTCCTGACTTTC.

This clonotype was recorded at least ten times. The genes are TRBV5-1 and TRBJ2-1, with TRBD2 matching 11 bases. The V gene end was trimmed by 4 bases and the J gene end by 9 bases; junction bases not matched to a gene: 15. Germline lookup yields CDR1 SGHRS and CDR2 YFSETQ. The CDR3 contains 17 residues. The CDR3 DNA is TGCGCCAGCAGCCCCGGGCTAGCGGGGGGCCGAGGGAGTGAGCAGTTCTTC. Translated: CASSPGLAGGRGSEQFF.

This rearrangement joins TRBV6-2 or TRBV6-3 to TRBJ1-5, with 8 bases matching TRBD1. Per germline, CDR1 MNHEY and CDR2 SVGEGT. The junction had 3 bases not matched to a gene; V was cut back by 5 bases and J by 0 bases. This CDR3 spans 15 amino acids. The CDR3 coding sequence is TGTGCCAGCAGTAGAGGACAGGGTAGCAATCAGCCCCAGCATTTT. Protein: CASSRGQGSNQPQHF.

The rearrangement uses TRBV2 and TRBJ2-3; either TRBD1 or TRBD2 may fit D (5 bases each). V lost 0 bases and J lost 10, with 11 bases in between. The CDR3 covers 13 residues. The germline V gene has CDR1 SNHLY and CDR2 FYNNEI. CDR3 nucleotides: TGTGCCAGCAGTGAAGCGAGGGGAATCTCGCAGTATTTT. Amino acid sequence: CASSEARGISQYF.

The V call is TRBV18, the J call TRBJ1-5; TRBD1 agrees at 8 bases. Germline lookup yields CDR1 KGHSH and CDR2 LQKENI. The J segment lost 7 bases and the V segment lost 2 bases, leaving 10 bases of the junction unmatched. The CDR3 contains 16 residues. The CDR3 DNA reads as TGTGCCAGCTCACCAGGCGTACAGGGGGTAGGACAGCCCCAGCATTTT. Protein sequence: CASSPGVQGVGQPQHF.

This clonotype was counted a few times. The chain uses TRBV5-1 and TRBJ2-5, with TRBD2 matching 9 bases. J lost 0 bases, V lost 6 bases, and 12 bases had no gene match. This CDR3 contains 17 residues. Germline values: CDR1 SGHRS, CDR2 YFSETQ. In DNA, the CDR3 is TGCGCCAGCACCCCCCCGGCTAGCGGGGTATACCAAGAGACCCAGTACTTC. It specifies CASTPPASGVYQETQYF.

This chain connects TRBV9 to TRBJ1-2; D call uncertain. The CDR3 totals 13 residues. With 0 bases removed from V and 7 bases from J, the gap between germline ends came to 10 bases. From germline, CDR1 is SGDLS and CDR2 YYNGEE. This chain's CDR3 is CASSVEADTGYTF. CDR3 coding DNA: TGTGCCAGCAGCGTAGAGGCCGACACTGGCTACACCTTC. The full variable domain, completed using reference TRBV9 and TRBJ1-2, is DSGVTQTPKHLITATGQRVTLRCSPRSGDLSVYWYQQSLDQGLQFLIQYYNGEERAKGNILERFSAQQFPDLHSELNLSSLELGDSALYFCASSVEADTGYTFGSGTRLTVV.

This clonotype occurred a few times. This rearrangement joins TRBV5-1 to TRBJ1-6, with 7 bases matching TRBD1. Germline lookup yields CDR1 SGHRS and CDR2 YFSETQ. The length of the CDR3 is 14 residues. The trim removed 4 bases at V and 4 bases at J, leaving 2 bases unmatched. The CDR3 sequence is CASSTTGYNSPLHF. CDR3 in DNA: TGCGCCAGCAGCACGACAGGGTATAATTCACCCCTCCACTTT.

The sample holds many counts of this clonotype. The J gene is TRBJ1-1, the V gene TRBV10-3; D is unresolved. Germline CDR1 and CDR2: ENHRY and SYGVKD. The CDR3 spans 11 residues. Trimming took 3 bases from V and 6 from J, leaving 5 bases between them. In DNA, the CDR3 is TGTGCCATCAGTGATTTTGCTGAAGCTTTCTTT. This sequence encodes CAISDFAEAFF.

This clonotype was counted a few times. V and J are TRBV20-1 and TRBJ2-4; D remains ambiguous. Trimming cost V 3 bases and J 0 bases, with 6 bases left between them. CDR3 length: 13 residues. Germline CDR1 and CDR2: DFQATT and SNEGSKA (reference sequence). The CDR3 spells CSASRVAKNIQYF. CDR3 sequence (DNA): TGCAGTGCTAGCCGAGTAGCCAAAAACATTCAGTACTTC.

This sequence joins TRBV6-1 and TRBJ2-3; D is unresolved. CDR3 length equals 15 residues. Germline V gene data show CDR1 as MNHNS and CDR2 as SASEGT. Trimming pared 2 bases from V and 3 bases from J, leaving 12 bases between. The CDR3, as DNA: TGTGCCAGCAGTGAATTGGTACAGAGGACAGATACGCAGTATTTT. It yields the protein CASSELVQRTDTQYF.

There are a few counts of this clonotype. The rearrangement uses TRBV5-1 and TRBJ2-1; 13 nucleotides match TRBD2. Trimming at V came to 5 bases and at J to 6 bases, leaving 5 bases not matched to a gene. The CDR3 is 15 amino acids. Germline V gene sequence: CDR1 SGHRS, CDR2 YFSETQ. For the CDR3, the DNA is TGCGCCAGCAGATTAGGACTAGCGGGGGCCAATGAGCAGTTCTTC. It yields the protein CASRLGLAGANEQFF.

This chain uses TRBV25-1 with TRBJ1-2, with 9 bases identical to TRBD1. The J segment lost 2 bases and the V segment lost 5 bases, leaving 6 bases of the junction unmatched. The CDR3 is 15 amino acids. Germline CDR1 and CDR2: MGHDK and SYGVNS. The CDR3 sequence: CASSPPDRGNYGYTF. The CDR3 DNA reads as TGTGCCAGCAGTCCCCCGGACAGGGGAAACTATGGCTACACCTTC.

The rearrangement links TRBV13 to TRBJ2-1; D possibly corresponds to TRBD2 (7 bases). Looked up from germline, CDR1 is PRHDT and CDR2 is FYEKMQ (reference sequence). Trimming removed 5 bases from V and 7 bases from J, with 21 bases in between. The length of the CDR3 is 16 residues. The CDR3 region is CASSPEAGATRNEQFF. CDR3 DNA sequence: TGTGCCAGCAGCCCGGAGGCGGGGGCAACGCGGAATGAGCAGTTCTTC.